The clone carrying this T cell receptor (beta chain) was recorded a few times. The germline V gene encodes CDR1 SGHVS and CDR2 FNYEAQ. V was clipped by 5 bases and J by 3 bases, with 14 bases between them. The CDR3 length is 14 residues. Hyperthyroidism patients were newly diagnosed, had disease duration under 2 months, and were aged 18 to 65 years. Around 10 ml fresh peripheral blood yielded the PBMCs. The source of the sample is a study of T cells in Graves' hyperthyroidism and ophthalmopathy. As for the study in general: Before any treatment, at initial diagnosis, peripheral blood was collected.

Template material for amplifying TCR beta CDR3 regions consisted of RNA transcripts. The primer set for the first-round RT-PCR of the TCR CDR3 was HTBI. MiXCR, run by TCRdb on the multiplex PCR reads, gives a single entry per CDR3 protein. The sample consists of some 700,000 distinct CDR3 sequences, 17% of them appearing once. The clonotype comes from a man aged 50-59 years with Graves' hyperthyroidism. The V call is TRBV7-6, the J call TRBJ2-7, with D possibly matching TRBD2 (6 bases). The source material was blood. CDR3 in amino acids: CASSPSPGDYEQYF. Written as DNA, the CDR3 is TGTGCCAGCAGCCCCAGCCCGGGGGACTACGAGCAGTACTTC.